These 9 T cell receptor beta chains were sequenced from one sample in a study of blood T cells in healthy people across ages. Together with a sample-barcoded 5' primer, a J-beta primer mix was included in a second PCR lasting roughly 6 to 12 cycles. TCRdb re-analysed the 5' RACE reads in MiXCR, keeping a single row per CDR3 protein. The sample records hundreds of thousands of distinct CDR3 sequences, roughly 64% being singletons. The sequenced material came from blood. The origin of the receptors is a man aged 25-45 years in good health.

The gene calls are TRBV20-1 and TRBJ2-5; D is uncertain. This CDR3 region has 12 residues. Germline lookup yields CDR1 DFQATT and CDR2 SNEGSKA (reference sequence). V was pared by 5 bases and J by 5 bases, with 12 bases between. Written as DNA, the CDR3 is TGCAGTGCTTATAGTGGGGATGAGACCCAGTACTTC. This gives the protein CSAYSGDETQYF.

The V and J genes are TRBV28 and TRBJ2-7, with 7 nucleotides matching TRBD1. The CDR3 is 14 residues long. In germline, CDR1 is MDHEN, CDR2 SYDVKM. V lost 7 bases to trimming and J lost 4 bases; unmatched junction nucleotides: 10. Here the CDR3 reads CASTRTGRTYEQYF. The CDR3 bases are TGTGCCAGCACTCGGACAGGCCGGACTTACGAGCAGTACTTC.

The chain is built from TRBV4-2 and TRBJ2-3, with no clear D. V was cut by 4 bases and J by 5 bases, with 10 bases left in between. The germline V gene encodes CDR1 LGHNA and CDR2 YNFKEQ. CDR3 length equals 13 residues. The CDR3 nucleotides are TGTGCCAGCAGCCCCGACCCAGAAGATACGCAGTATTTT. As protein: CASSPDPEDTQYF.

The J gene is TRBJ2-7, the V gene TRBV5-1; TRBD1 matches at 8 bases. The germline CDR1 and CDR2 sequences are SGHRS and YFSETQ. CDR3 length equals 15 residues. The trim removed 2 bases at V and 2 bases at J, leaving 6 bases unmatched. DNA of the CDR3: TGCGCCAGCAGCTTCGAGACAGGGGAGGCCTACGAGCAGTACTTC. This encodes CASSFETGEAYEQYF.

In its sample, this clonotype was seen a few times. The gene calls are TRBV6-2 or TRBV6-3 and TRBJ2-1; 7 positions match TRBD2. V lost 0 bases to trimming and J lost 1 base; unmatched junction nucleotides: 0. CDR3 size: 15 residues. Germline V gene data show CDR1 as MNHEY and CDR2 as SVGEGT. The CDR3, as DNA: TGTGCCAGCAGTTACTCACTAGCGTCCTACAATGAGCAGTTCTTC. This translates into CASSYSLASYNEQFF.

The CDR3 loop is CASRITGAPYNEQYF. The DNA for the CDR3 is TGCGCCAGCAGAATAACGGGAGCCCCTTACAATGAGCAGTACTTC. The chain employs TRBV5-1 and TRBJ2-1; D perhaps matches TRBD2 (6 bases). The J call could be wrong; TRBJ2-7 is a better fit for the DNA end. CDR3 length: 15 amino acids. Per germline, CDR1 SGHRS and CDR2 YFSETQ.

V usage is TRBV20-1 and J usage is TRBJ2-6, with 7 bases aligning to TRBD1. The CDR3 contains 14 residues. Germline CDR1 and CDR2: DFQATT and SNEGSKA (reference sequence). Unmatched junction bases numbered 4, after V lost 6 bases and J lost 2 bases. The CDR3 reads CSAHTGAGANVLTF. The CDR3, as DNA: TGCAGTGCCCATACAGGGGCTGGGGCCAACGTCCTGACTTTC.

This clonotype is a singleton in its sample. This rearrangement joins TRBV5-5 to TRBJ2-5; 7 nucleotides match TRBD1. The CDR3 contains 15 residues. Germline V gene sequence: CDR1 SGHKS, CDR2 YYEKEE (reference sequence). V shed 0 bases, J shed 7 bases, and the junction held 9 bases outside the gene matches. Written as DNA, the CDR3 is TGTGCCAGCAGCTTGGACGTAACGACAGGGAGGACCCAGTACTTC. It encodes CASSLDVTTGRTQYF. The full variable domain, its missing parts supplied by reference TRBV5-5 and TRBJ2-5, is DAGVTQSPTHLIKTRGQQVTLRCSPISGHKSVSWYQQVLGQGPQFIFQYYEKEERGRGNFPDRFSARQFPNYSSELNVNALLLGDSALYLCASSLDVTTGRTQYFGPGTRLLVL.

In its sample, this clonotype was seen a few times. In nucleotides, the CDR3 is TGTGCCAGCAGTGCGTTCGGGAGTCCTACGGAGACCCAGTACTTC. As protein: CASSAFGSPTETQYF. The chain couples TRBV28 to TRBJ2-5; D may be TRBD2 (6 bases). This CDR3 has 15 amino acids. Trimming took off 5 bases at V and 5 bases at J, with 18 bases between the two ends. The V gene's germline CDR1 is MDHEN and CDR2 SYDVKM.